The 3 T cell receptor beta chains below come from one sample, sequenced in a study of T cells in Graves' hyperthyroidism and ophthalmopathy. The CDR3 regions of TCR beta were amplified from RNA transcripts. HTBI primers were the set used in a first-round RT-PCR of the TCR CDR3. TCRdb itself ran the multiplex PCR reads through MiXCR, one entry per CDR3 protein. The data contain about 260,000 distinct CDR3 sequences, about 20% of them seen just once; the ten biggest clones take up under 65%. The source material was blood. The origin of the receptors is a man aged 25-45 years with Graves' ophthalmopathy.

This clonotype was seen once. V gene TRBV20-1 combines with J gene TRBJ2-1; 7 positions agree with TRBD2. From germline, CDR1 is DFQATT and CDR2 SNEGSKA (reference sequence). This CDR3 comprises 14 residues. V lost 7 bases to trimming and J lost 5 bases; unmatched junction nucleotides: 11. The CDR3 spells CSGGLWGGNNEQFF. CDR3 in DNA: TGCAGTGGGGGCTTGTGGGGGGGAAACAATGAGCAGTTCTTC.

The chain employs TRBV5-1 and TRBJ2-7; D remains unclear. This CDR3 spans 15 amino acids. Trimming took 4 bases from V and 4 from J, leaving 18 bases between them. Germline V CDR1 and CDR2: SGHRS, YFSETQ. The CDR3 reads CASSPWTGLGYEQYF. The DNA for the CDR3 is TGCGCCAGCAGCCCCTGGACGGGCTTAGGGTACGAGCAGTACTTC.

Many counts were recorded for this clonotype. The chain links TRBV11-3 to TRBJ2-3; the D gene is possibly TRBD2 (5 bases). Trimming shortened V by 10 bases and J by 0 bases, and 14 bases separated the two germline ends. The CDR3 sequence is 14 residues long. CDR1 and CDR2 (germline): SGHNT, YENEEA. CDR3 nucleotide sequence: TGTGCCACCCGCCCTAGGACTAGCACAGATACGCAGTATTTT. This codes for CATRPRTSTDTQYF.